Below are 17 T cell receptor beta chains sequenced from a single sample in a study of T cells after yellow fever vaccination. MiXCR was run by TCRdb on the 5' RACE reads, yielding one entry per CDR3 protein. This table holds around 310,000 distinct CDR3 sequences, under 5% found once. Material: PBMCs, obtained 5 days after the yellow fever booster vaccination. The receptors come from a man between 18 and 35 years old who received the YFV17D yellow fever vaccine.

The rearrangement joins TRBV4-1 to TRBJ2-1; TRBD2 agrees at 8 bases. The V gene end was trimmed by 1 base and the J gene end by 6 bases; junction bases not matched to a gene: 5. Germline CDR1 is MGHRA and CDR2 is YSYEKL. The CDR3 runs 15 residues. The CDR3 nucleotides are TGCGCCAGCAGCCAAGTTAGCGGGGCCCTCAATGAGCAGTTCTTC. Its protein is CASSQVSGALNEQFF.

The sample holds many counts of this clonotype. The gene calls are TRBV5-5 and TRBJ2-1; D call uncertain. V dropped 0 bases and J dropped 6 bases, with 7 bases sitting between them. In germline, CDR1 is SGHKS, CDR2 YYEKEE (reference sequence). The CDR3 is 13 residues long. CDR3 bases: TGTGCCAGCAGCTTGGTGCTACCCAATGAGCAGTTCTTC. Its protein product is CASSLVLPNEQFF.

V usage is TRBV20-1 and J usage is TRBJ2-1, with TRBD2 identical over 9 bases. Germline CDR1 DFQATT, CDR2 SNEGSKA (reference sequence). The ends lost 6 bases at V and 5 bases at J; junction bases unmatched: 11. The CDR3 length is 15 residues. CDR3 DNA: TGCAGTGCCGGCCGTCTTGGCGGGGGGGACAATGAGCAGTTCTTC. Its protein product is CSAGRLGGGDNEQFF.

This clonotype came up many times. This chain uses TRBV7-3 with TRBJ1-1, with D uncertain. Germline V gene lookup returns CDR1 SGHTA and CDR2 FQGTGA. Deletions cut 2 bases from V and 0 bases from J, with 7 bases between. The length of the CDR3 is 14 residues. For the CDR3, the DNA is TGTGCCAGCAGCTTACATGGCGTGAACACTGAAGCTTTCTTT. It codes for CASSLHGVNTEAFF.

The chain uses TRBV18 and TRBJ2-3; no firm D call. Germline V gene sequence: CDR1 KGHSH, CDR2 LQKENI. Trimming shortened V by 0 bases and J by 9 bases, and 19 bases separated the two germline ends. This CDR3 spans 16 amino acids. In DNA, the CDR3 is TGTGCCAGCTCACCACCCCGACAACCTACACAGATAACGCAGTATTTT. Its translation: CASSPPRQPTQITQYF.

Comment on this clonotype: At one boundary the junction diverges from the germline segment, which might be a read error. This CDR3 is CASSLSENNEPFF. The CDR3 nucleotides read TGTGCCAGCAGCTTATCAGAAAACAATGAGCCGTTCTTC. This chain links TRBV11-3 with TRBJ2-1; no clear D gene. The germline gives CDR1 SGHNT, CDR2 YENEEA. CDR3 length equals 13 residues.

This clonotype came up many times. The genes are TRBV5-1 and TRBJ2-5; the D gene is possibly TRBD1 (6 bases). V was clipped by 4 bases and J by 2 bases, with 15 bases between them. CDR3 length equals 15 residues. Germline values: CDR1 SGHRS, CDR2 YFSETQ. The CDR3 here is CASSRWWQGQETQYF. The CDR3 DNA reads as TGCGCCAGCAGCCGATGGTGGCAGGGGCAAGAGACCCAGTACTTC.

This clonotype was detected many times. The chain employs TRBV7-2 and TRBJ2-5; TRBD1 matches 9 bases. Trimming cost V 3 bases and J 2 bases; bases outside gene matches: 1. CDR1 SGHTA and CDR2 FQGNSA come from the germline V gene. This CDR3 has 14 residues. The CDR3 reads CASSFDRGQETQYF. In DNA, the CDR3 is TGTGCCAGCAGCTTCGACAGGGGGCAAGAGACCCAGTACTTC.

There are a few counts of this clonotype. The J gene is TRBJ2-5, the V gene TRBV20-1; maybe TRBD2 (5 bases). Germline CDR1 is DFQATT and CDR2 is SNEGSKA (reference sequence). V lost 1 base and J lost 5, with 11 bases in between. This CDR3 has 13 residues. As DNA, the CDR3 is TGCAGTGCTAGAGTTGGTAGGGAGGAGACCCAGTACTTC. This encodes CSARVGREETQYF.

V gene TRBV13 combines with J gene TRBJ2-5; D not certain. Trimming stripped 3 bases from V and 6 bases from J, with 11 bases between. This CDR3 contains 13 residues. Germline V gene data show CDR1 as PRHDT and CDR2 as FYEKMQ (reference sequence). The chain's CDR3 is CASSLVPGKTQYF. The CDR3 coding sequence is TGTGCCAGCAGCTTGGTCCCGGGCAAGACCCAGTACTTC.

This clonotype was picked up many times. The CDR3 protein is CASSLAWYRAATSDTEAFF. The CDR3 nucleotides read TGCGCCAGCAGCTTGGCCTGGTACAGGGCAGCAACGAGCGACACTGAAGCTTTCTTT. The gene calls are TRBV5-1 and TRBJ1-1; D is perhaps TRBD1 (6 bases). This CDR3 contains 19 residues. V shed 0 bases and J shed 3 bases, with 24 bases lying between them. Germline V lookup: CDR1 SGHRS, CDR2 YFSETQ.

At least ten counts were recorded for this clonotype. The J gene is TRBJ2-2, the V gene TRBV28; no clear D. Germline V gene lookup returns CDR1 MDHEN and CDR2 SYDVKM. The germline V and J ends were trimmed by 7 bases and 8 bases, with 14 bases remaining between them. The CDR3 extends over 13 amino acids. The CDR3 region is CASNPIGPGELFF. DNA of the CDR3: TGTGCCAGCAACCCAATAGGCCCAGGGGAGCTGTTTTTT.

The sample holds many counts of this clonotype. The genes are TRBV27 and TRBJ2-5; D is ambiguous. CDR1 and CDR2 (germline): MNHEY, SMNVEV (reference sequence). Trimming took 4 bases from V and 5 from J, leaving 11 bases between them. The CDR3 sequence is 13 residues long. The DNA for the CDR3 is TGTGCCAGCAGTTCGCGTACTCGCGAGACCCAGTACTTC. This codes for CASSSRTRETQYF.

CDR3 in amino acids: CASSNILAGGLNEQFF. CDR3 DNA: TGTGCCAGCTCAAATATTCTAGCGGGGGGACTCAATGAGCAGTTCTTC. The chain is built from TRBV18 and TRBJ2-1, with 11 positions matching TRBD2. Germline V gene sequence: CDR1 KGHSH, CDR2 LQKENI. Trimming at V came to 5 bases and at J to 6 bases, leaving 9 bases not matched to a gene. The CDR3 has 16 residues.

Only a few counts were recorded for this clonotype. The rearrangement uses TRBV4-3 and TRBJ2-1; 7 nucleotides agree with TRBD2. The V gene's germline CDR1 is LGHNA and CDR2 YSLEER. The CDR3 has 17 residues. The J segment lost 4 bases and the V segment lost 0 bases, leaving 9 bases of the junction unmatched. The CDR3 DNA reads as TGCGCCAGCAGCCAAGATCGGTCAGCGGGGAGTTACAATGAGCAGTTCTTC. This gives the protein CASSQDRSAGSYNEQFF.

The J gene is TRBJ2-5, the V gene TRBV11-2; TRBD1 aligns across 7 bases. This CDR3 spans 19 amino acids. V was clipped by 5 bases and J by 3 bases; unmatched bases: 21. Germline V CDR1 and CDR2: SGHAT, FQNNGV. The CDR3 protein is CASSAGTVSFGTDEETQYF. CDR3 DNA sequence: TGTGCCAGCAGCGCAGGGACCGTTAGTTTCGGGACAGACGAAGAGACCCAGTACTTC.

This clonotype showed up many times. V is TRBV12-3 or TRBV12-4 and J is TRBJ1-1, with 10 bases identical to TRBD1. The J segment lost 4 bases and the V segment lost 1 base, leaving 9 bases of the junction unmatched. The length of the CDR3 is 17 residues. CDR3 region: CASSLGQGALVGTEAFF. CDR3 DNA: TGTGCCAGCAGTTTAGGACAGGGGGCTTTGGTGGGCACTGAAGCTTTCTTT.